This record looks at one T cell receptor beta chain sequence and its context. This sample was included in a study of regulatory T cells in long-lasting Graves disease. Time point of the sample: newly diagnosed GD, antithyroid drugs for less than 3 months. Construction of the TCR library relied on RNA isolated from PBMCs. The CDR3 length is 14 residues. Germline-derived CDR1 and CDR2 are MGHRA and YSYEKL. The V gene end was trimmed by 4 bases and the J gene end by 3 bases; junction bases not matched to a gene: 2. CDR3-region Arm-PCR and iRepertoire HTBI primers produced the TCR beta libraries. Via MiXCR, TCRdb re-called the multiplex PCR reads, giving one row per CDR3 protein. This sample has 400,000 to 500,000 distinct CDR3 sequences, with around 17% found just once. This sample also belongs to another study, concerning T cells in Graves' hyperthyroidism and ophthalmopathy.

This receptor was taken from a young woman with Graves disease. The sequencing here drew on peripheral blood mononuclear cells (PBMCs), taken at new diagnosis, from a patient treated with antithyroid drugs. The chain carries TRBV4-1 and TRBJ2-1, with 8 bases matching TRBD2. This chain's CDR3 is CASSPREVYNEQFF. CDR3 DNA: TGCGCCAGCAGCCCGCGGGAGGTCTACAATGAGCAGTTCTTC.